The 30 T cell receptor beta chains reported below all come from one sample, sequenced in a study of T cells in localized non-small cell lung cancer. Profiling relied on immunoSEQ multiplex PCR, and the TCRdb table lists in-frame clones only, not all of them. The repertoire has approximately 100,000 clones, approximately 90% of them found once; the top ten carry roughly 4%. Sample: PBMCs, taken before any cancer treatment. Every receptor here comes from a woman between 40 and 69 years old with stage II squamous cell lung carcinoma.

The chain uses TRBV6-5 and TRBJ1-6, with D maybe TRBD1 (5 bases). Germline CDR1 MNHEY, CDR2 SVGAGI. The length of the CDR3 is 11 residues. V gave up 1 base and J gave up 15 bases, with 7 bases separating them. The CDR3 DNA sequence: TGTGCCAGCAGTTACTTAGGGGTCCTCCACTTT. It specifies CASSYLGVLHF.

Comments on this clone: A read error may account for a junction end that differs from germline. V and J are TRBV6-1 and TRBJ2-7; unclear D gene. The germline CDR1 and CDR2 sequences are MNHNS and SASEGT. The CDR3 has 12 residues. Written as DNA, the CDR3 is TGTGCCAGCAGTGAAGCGCGTGATAGGACGCTCTTC. Protein product: CASSEARDRTLF.

This chain connects TRBV5-6 to TRBJ1-1, with 7 bases aligning to TRBD1. The CDR3 is 14 amino acids. Trimming removed 0 bases from V and 4 bases from J; junction bases left unmatched: 3. Germline V lookup: CDR1 SGHDT, CDR2 YYEEEE. CDR3 sequence reads: CASSLANRGTEAFF. The CDR3 DNA is TGTGCCAGCAGCTTGGCGAACAGGGGCACTGAAGCTTTCTTT.

The gene calls are TRBV5-1 and TRBJ1-6, with D possibly matching TRBD1 (5 bases). Trimming cost V 0 bases and J 10 bases, with 14 bases left between them. The length of the CDR3 is 15 residues. Per germline, CDR1 SGHRS and CDR2 YFSETQ. The CDR3 DNA sequence: TGCGCCAGCAGCTTGGAGGCGGGTAACAGGTCACCCCTCCACTTT. Translated: CASSLEAGNRSPLHF.

The V gene is TRBV2, the J gene TRBJ1-4; D gene uncertain. The V and J ends lost 0 bases and 8 bases respectively, with 13 bases between them. Germline lookup yields CDR1 SNHLY and CDR2 FYNNEI. CDR3 length equals 15 residues. CDR3 residues: CASSEARLRSEKLFF. DNA of the CDR3: TGTGCCAGCAGTGAAGCGCGGCTCCGGTCCGAAAAACTGTTTTTT. The full variable domain, its missing parts supplied by reference TRBV2 and TRBJ1-4, is EPEVTQTPSHQVTQMGQEVILRCVPISNHLYFYWYRQILGQKVEFLVSFYNNEISEKSEIFDDQFSVERPDGSNFTLKIRSTKLEDSAMYFCASSEARLRSEKLFFGSGTQLSVL.

This chain joins TRBV6-1 and TRBJ2-5; TRBD1 matches 8 bases. Germline V CDR1 and CDR2: MNHNS, SASEGT. Unmatched junction bases numbered 5, after V lost 5 bases and J lost 9 bases. This CDR3 is built from 12 residues. In DNA form, the CDR3 reads TGTGCCAGCAGTCTGGACAGGGCGGCCCAGTACTTC. This sequence encodes CASSLDRAAQYF.

The chain combines TRBV10-3 with TRBJ2-3; D is possibly TRBD2 (6 bases). Between the trimmed V and J ends, which lost 2 bases and 0 bases, there was a span of 9 bases. The CDR3 sequence is 15 residues long. The germline CDR1 and CDR2 sequences are ENHRY and SYGVKD. CDR3: CAISEEGLSTDTQYF. CDR3 DNA: TGTGCCATCAGTGAGGAGGGACTCAGCACAGATACGCAGTATTTT.

The CDR3 loop is CSVEDSRYEQYF. The CDR3 DNA reads TGCAGCGTTGAAGACTCACGCTACGAGCAGTACTTC. The rearrangement uses TRBV29-1 and TRBJ2-7; no clear D gene. The CDR3 loop spans 12 amino acids. The germline CDR1 and CDR2 sequences are SQVTM and ANQGSEA. V was trimmed by 0 bases and J by 3 bases, leaving 6 bases between them.

CDR3 loop: CASSNANYGYTF. The CDR3 nucleotides are TGTGCCAGCTCAAACGCTAACTATGGCTACACCTTC. The rearrangement links TRBV18 to TRBJ1-2; D not certain. This CDR3 has 12 amino acids. V lost 5 bases, J lost 0 bases, and 4 bases lay in between. Germline CDR1 is KGHSH and CDR2 is LQKENI.

V and J are TRBV4-2 and TRBJ1-4; 9 bases map to TRBD1. Germline CDR1 and CDR2: LGHNA and YNFKEQ. V was pared by 0 bases and J by 7 bases, with 15 bases of the junction left unmatched. This CDR3 has 19 residues. The CDR3 bases are TGTGCCAGCAGCCAAGATCTTGGGACCGGGACAGGGTCTTTTGAAAAACTGTTTTTT. Protein product: CASSQDLGTGTGSFEKLFF.

This sequence joins TRBV7-8 and TRBJ2-1; the D is unclear. CDR1 is SGHVS and CDR2 is FQNEAQ in the germline V gene. V gave up 5 bases and J gave up 6 bases, with 14 bases separating them. This CDR3 contains 14 residues. The CDR3: CASSPPTYLNEQFF. CDR3 nucleotides: TGTGCCAGCAGCCCCCCGACTTACCTCAATGAGCAGTTCTTC.

V and J are TRBV15 and TRBJ2-7, with 10 bases aligning to TRBD2. The CDR3 runs to 18 residues. The germline gives CDR1 LNHNV, CDR2 YYDKDF (reference sequence). V lost 0 bases, J lost 6 bases, and 14 bases stayed unmatched. In DNA form, the CDR3 reads TGTGCCACCAGCAGAGATCGAAGAGGGCTAGCGGGAGATCGCGAGCAGTACTTC. Amino acids: CATSRDRRGLAGDREQYF. The variable domain in full, with the rest retrieved from reference TRBV15 and TRBJ2-7, is DAMVIQNPRYQVTQFGKPVTLSCSQTLNHNVMYWYQQKSSQAPKLLFHYYDKDFNNEADTPDNFQSRRPNTSFCFLDIRSPGLGDTAMYLCATSRDRRGLAGDREQYFGPGTRLTVT.

CDR3 nucleotide sequence: TGCGCCAGCAGCTCCCTATTGGGGAAAACAGATACGCAGTATTTT. Its translation: CASSSLLGKTDTQYF. The V and J genes are TRBV5-1 and TRBJ2-3; D remains unclear. The CDR3 sequence is 15 residues long. Trimming took off 3 bases at V and 3 bases at J, with 14 bases between the two ends. Germline loops: CDR1 SGHRS, CDR2 YFSETQ.

This chain joins TRBV18 and TRBJ2-3; D is unresolved. This CDR3 has 14 residues. Trimming shortened V by 4 bases and J by 0 bases, and 8 bases separated the two germline ends. CDR1 KGHSH and CDR2 LQKENI come from the germline V gene. CDR3 sequence (DNA): TGTGCCAGCTCACTAGGGTCTAGCACAGATACGCAGTATTTT. Its translation: CASSLGSSTDTQYF.

CDR3 sequence reads: CAWTPGTPMSSYEQYF. The CDR3 DNA is TGTGCCTGGACCCCCGGGACACCTATGAGCTCCTACGAGCAGTACTTC. V and J are TRBV30 and TRBJ2-7; tentative D call: TRBD1 (6 bases). V was shortened by 4 bases and J by 0 bases, with 19 bases between the two germline ends. Germline-derived CDR1 and CDR2 are GTSNPN and SVGIG (reference sequence). The CDR3 loop spans 16 amino acids. The complete variable domain, with remaining parts taken from reference TRBV30 and TRBJ2-7, reads SQTIHQWPATLVQPVGSPLSLECTVEGTSNPNLYWYRQAAGRGLQLLFYSVGIGQISSEVPQNLSASRPQDRQFILSSKKLLLSDSGFYLCAWTPGTPMSSYEQYFGPGTRLTVT.

V gene TRBV6-6 combines with J gene TRBJ2-2, with D uncertain. Germline lookup yields CDR1 MNHNY and CDR2 SVGAGI (reference sequence). V was shortened by 0 bases and J by 0 bases, with 8 bases between the two germline ends. The CDR3 contains 16 residues. The CDR3 loop is CASSYSSSANTGELFF. The CDR3 DNA follows: TGTGCCAGCAGTTACTCGTCCAGCGCGAACACCGGGGAGCTGTTTTTT.

V is TRBV7-2 and J is TRBJ2-7, with D maybe TRBD2 (6 bases). The CDR3 extends over 15 amino acids. Germline values: CDR1 SGHTA, CDR2 FQGNSA. V lost 3 bases to trimming and J lost 3 bases, with 15 bases between them. The CDR3 nucleotides are TGTGCCAGCAGCTTCACCGGGACTGAGAACTACGAGCAGTACTTC. Protein: CASSFTGTENYEQYF.

V usage is TRBV10-3 and J usage is TRBJ2-3; TRBD2 agrees at 8 bases. CDR1 and CDR2 from the germline V gene are ENHRY and SYGVKD. This CDR3 has 17 amino acids. Losses at the gene ends were 8 bases for V and 0 bases for J; bases not matched to a gene: 13. In nucleotides, the CDR3 is TGTGCCATCTCGGGACTTCGCGGCGGGAGGAGCACAGATACGCAGTATTTT. It is translated as CAISGLRGGRSTDTQYF.

In nucleotides, the CDR3 is TGTGCCAGCAGCTTGAACAGGGGAGGCTCACCCCTCCACTTT. Protein product: CASSLNRGGSPLHF. The chain recombines TRBV5-8 with TRBJ1-6; 7 bases are a match to TRBD1. The CDR3 extends over 14 amino acids. V lost 1 base to trimming and J lost 10 bases; unmatched junction nucleotides: 5. The germline V gene has CDR1 SGHTS and CDR2 YDEGEE. Complete variable domain (other parts from reference TRBV5-8 and TRBJ1-6): EAGVTQSPTHLIKTRGQQATLRCSPISGHTSVYWYQQALGLGLQFLLWYDEGEERNRGNFPPRFSGRQFPNYSSELNVNALELEDSALYLCASSLNRGGSPLHFGNGTRLTVT.

In this sample, this clone turned up once. Other DNA sequences in the sample encode the same CDR3. The chain couples TRBV28 to TRBJ1-2; 7 bases align to TRBD1. The CDR3 consists of 13 residues. The J segment lost 7 bases and the V segment lost 3 bases, leaving 5 bases of the junction unmatched. CDR1 and CDR2 from the germline V gene are MDHEN and SYDVKM. The CDR3 DNA follows: TGTGCCAGCAGTTTGGGCCAGGGGGGTGGCTACACCTTC. Its protein is CASSLGQGGGYTF.

The chain joins TRBV5-5 to TRBJ1-1; TRBD1 is a possible D gene (5 bases). Trimming took 4 bases from V and 1 from J, leaving 14 bases between them. This CDR3 contains 15 residues. The germline V gene encodes CDR1 SGHKS and CDR2 YYEKEE (reference sequence). In nucleotides, the CDR3 is TGTGCCAGCAGCGGTCGACAGTGGGGGAACACTGAAGCTTTCTTT. It yields the protein CASSGRQWGNTEAFF.

This rearrangement joins TRBV29-1 to TRBJ1-2; D is uncertain. V lost 7 bases, J lost 6 bases, and 18 bases lay in between. The CDR3 sequence is 13 residues long. CDR1 is SQVTM, CDR2 ANQGSEA, per germline. The CDR3 DNA follows: TGCAGCGCCCTCCCGGCCAAGACACATGGCTACACCTTC. Protein: CSALPAKTHGYTF. Full variable domain (missing parts from reference TRBV29-1 and TRBJ1-2): SAVISQKPSRDICQRGTSLTIQCQVDSQVTMMFWYRQQPGQSLTLIATANQGSEATYESGFVIDKFPISRPNLTFSTLTVSNMSPEDSSIYLCSALPAKTHGYTFGSGTRLTVV.

This clone was picked up a small number of times. The V call is TRBV7-6, the J call TRBJ1-3, with a possible D match to TRBD1 (5 bases). Trimming removed 6 bases at V and 4 bases at J, with 10 bases between. Germline V gives CDR1 SGHVS, CDR2 FNYEAQ. The CDR3 is 13 residues long. CDR3 coding DNA: TGTGCCAGCAGTCCCCAGGGAGGAAACACCATATATTTT. This translates into CASSPQGGNTIYF.

The rearrangement joins TRBV10-3 to TRBJ1-1, with 8 bases fitting TRBD1. The V and J ends lost 3 bases and 5 bases, in that order; junction bases with no gene match: 8. The CDR3 loop spans 15 amino acids. CDR1 is ENHRY and CDR2 is SYGVKD in the germline V gene. This CDR3 is CAISEGQGGVTEAFF. CDR3 nucleotides: TGTGCCATCAGTGAAGGACAGGGCGGGGTAACTGAAGCTTTCTTT.

The chain joins TRBV14 to TRBJ1-6, with D perhaps TRBD1 (6 bases). The CDR3 runs 11 residues. The V and J ends lost 5 bases and 14 bases respectively, with 10 bases between them. Looked up from germline, CDR1 is SGHDN and CDR2 is FVKESK. CDR3 DNA sequence: TGTGCCAGCAGCTCAGGGGCCACCCTCCACTTT. It specifies CASSSGATLHF.

The chain carries TRBV21-1 and TRBJ2-2; the table gives TRBD2 as D, unverified against the DNA. TRBV21-1 is designated a pseudogene. This CDR3 has 18 residues. The CDR3: CASSKLASGRAPTGELFF. The DNA for the CDR3 is TGTGCCAGCAGCAAATTGGCTAGCGGGAGGGCGCCGACCGGGGAGCTGTTTTTT.

This chain links TRBV28 with TRBJ2-2; D is unclear. Germline V CDR1 and CDR2: MDHEN, SYDVKM. The CDR3 spans 13 residues. Trimming shortened V by 6 bases and J by 7 bases, and 12 bases separated the two germline ends. For the CDR3, the DNA is TGTGCCAGCAGCCACCCTGGTTACGGGGAGCTGTTTTTT. Its protein product is CASSHPGYGELFF.

V and J are TRBV19 and TRBJ2-1, with D tentatively TRBD1 or TRBD2 (5 bases each). Trimming pared 5 bases from V and 5 bases from J, leaving 13 bases between. CDR3 size: 14 residues. Germline CDR1 LNHDA, CDR2 SQIVND (reference sequence). Written as DNA, the CDR3 is TGTGCCAGTAGTCCCGGGACGATAAACAATGAGCAGTTCTTC. Translation gives CASSPGTINNEQFF. Using reference TRBV19 and TRBJ2-1 for the parts outside the CDR3, the full variable domain is DGGITQSPKYLFRKEGQNVTLSCEQNLNHDAMYWYRQDPGQGLRLIYYSQIVNDFQKGDIAEGYSVSREKKESFPLTVTSAQKNPTAFYLCASSPGTINNEQFFGPGTRLTVL.

The chain couples TRBV6-5 to TRBJ1-1; D not resolved. The V end was cut by 0 bases, the J end by 9 bases, with 5 bases between. CDR3 length equals 11 residues. In germline, CDR1 is MNHEY, CDR2 SVGAGI. CDR3 DNA sequence: TGTGCCAGCAGTTACTCAGCCCAAGCTTTCTTT. Amino acid sequence: CASSYSAQAFF.

The chain recombines TRBV5-1 with TRBJ2-6; D might be TRBD1 (6 bases). From germline, CDR1 is SGHRS and CDR2 YFSETQ. V shed 3 bases and J shed 2 bases, with 12 bases lying between them. This CDR3 is 16 amino acids long. CDR3 protein: CASSWISGAGANVLTF. The CDR3 coding sequence is TGCGCCAGCAGCTGGATTTCAGGGGCTGGGGCCAACGTCCTGACTTTC.